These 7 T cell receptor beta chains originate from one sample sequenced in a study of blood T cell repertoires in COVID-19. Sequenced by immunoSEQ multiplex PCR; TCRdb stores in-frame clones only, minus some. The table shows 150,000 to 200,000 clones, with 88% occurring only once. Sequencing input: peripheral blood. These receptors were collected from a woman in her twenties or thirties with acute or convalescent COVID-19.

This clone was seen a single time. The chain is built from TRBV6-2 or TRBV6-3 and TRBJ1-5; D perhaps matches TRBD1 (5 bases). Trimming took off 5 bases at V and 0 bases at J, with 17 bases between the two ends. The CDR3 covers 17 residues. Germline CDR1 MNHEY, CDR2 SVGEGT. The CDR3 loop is CASSEPTRGYSNQPQHF. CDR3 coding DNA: TGTGCCAGCAGTGAGCCGACAAGGGGATATAGCAATCAGCCCCAGCATTTT.

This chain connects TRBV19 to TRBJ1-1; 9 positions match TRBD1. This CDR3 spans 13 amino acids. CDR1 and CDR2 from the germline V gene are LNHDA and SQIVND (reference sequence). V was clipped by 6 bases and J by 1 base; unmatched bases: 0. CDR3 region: CASRGQGNTEAFF. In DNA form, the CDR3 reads TGTGCCAGTAGGGGACAGGGGAACACTGAAGCTTTCTTT.

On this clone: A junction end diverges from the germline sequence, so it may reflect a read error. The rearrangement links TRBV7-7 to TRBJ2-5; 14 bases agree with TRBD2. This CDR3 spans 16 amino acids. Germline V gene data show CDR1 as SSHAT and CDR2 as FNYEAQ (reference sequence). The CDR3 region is CASSEGLAGVLETQYF. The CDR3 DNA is TGTGCTAGCAGCGAGGGACTAGCGGGAGTTTTGGAGACCCAGTACTTC.

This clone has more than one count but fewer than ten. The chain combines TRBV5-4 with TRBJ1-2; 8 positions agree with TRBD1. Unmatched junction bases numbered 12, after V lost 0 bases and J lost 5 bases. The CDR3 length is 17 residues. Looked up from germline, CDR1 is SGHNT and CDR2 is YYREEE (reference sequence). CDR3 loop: CASSLVAGGAPRYGYTF. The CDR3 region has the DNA TGTGCCAGCAGCTTGGTTGCAGGGGGCGCGCCGAGGTATGGCTACACCTTC.

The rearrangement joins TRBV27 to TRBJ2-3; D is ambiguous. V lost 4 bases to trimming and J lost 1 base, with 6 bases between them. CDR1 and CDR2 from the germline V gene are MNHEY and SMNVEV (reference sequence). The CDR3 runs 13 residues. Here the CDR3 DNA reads TGTGCCAGCAGTTGGCTAGGCACAGATACGCAGTATTTT. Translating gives CASSWLGTDTQYF.

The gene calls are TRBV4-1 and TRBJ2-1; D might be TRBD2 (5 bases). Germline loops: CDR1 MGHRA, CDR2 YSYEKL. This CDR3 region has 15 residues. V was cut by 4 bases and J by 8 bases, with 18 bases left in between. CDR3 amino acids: CASSLQRGSVDEQFF. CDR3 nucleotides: TGCGCCAGCAGCCTTCAACGGGGTAGTGTCGATGAGCAGTTCTTC.

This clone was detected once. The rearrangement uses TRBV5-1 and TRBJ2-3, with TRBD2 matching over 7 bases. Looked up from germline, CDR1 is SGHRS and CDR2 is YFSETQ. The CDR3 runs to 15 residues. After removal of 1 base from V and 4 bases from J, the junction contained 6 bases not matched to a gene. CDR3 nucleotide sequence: TGCGCCAGCAGCTTGAGGGCGGGAGTTTCAGATACGCAGTATTTT. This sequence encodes CASSLRAGVSDTQYF.